The 18 T cell receptor beta chains in this list originate from one sample, sequenced in a study of blood T cell repertoires in COVID-19. Generated by immunoSEQ multiplex PCR, the TCRdb table keeps only in-frame clones and is missing some. Of approximately 49,000 clones listed, roughly 82% are singletons. The sample comprised peripheral blood. The receptors come from a woman aged 55-69 years with acute or convalescent COVID-19.

The rearrangement links TRBV19 to TRBJ2-2, with 8 bases lining up with TRBD1. The germline V gene encodes CDR1 LNHDA and CDR2 SQIVND (reference sequence). V was pared by 8 bases and J by 7 bases, with 3 bases of the junction left unmatched. The CDR3 has 12 amino acids. The chain's CDR3 is CASRTGFGELFF. The DNA for the CDR3 is TGTGCCAGTCGGACAGGGTTCGGGGAGCTGTTTTTT.

The rearrangement links TRBV7-9 to TRBJ2-7, with 13 bases identical to TRBD2. The CDR3 is 15 residues long. Germline loops: CDR1 SEHNR, CDR2 FQNEAQ (reference sequence). The V and J ends lost 5 bases and 5 bases, in that order; junction bases with no gene match: 6. The CDR3 coding sequence is TGTGCCAGCAGCCCCCCCGGGACTAGCGGGAACGAGCAGTACTTC. Amino acids: CASSPPGTSGNEQYF.

This clone was counted between two and nine times. The rearrangement links TRBV11-3 to TRBJ2-1; 16 positions match TRBD2. J gave up 6 bases and V 3 bases, and 11 bases lay outside the gene matches. Germline V gene data show CDR1 as SGHNT and CDR2 as YENEEA. This CDR3 contains 19 residues. CDR3 residues: CASSFSGTSGGATGNEQFF. The CDR3 DNA reads TGTGCCAGCAGCTTCTCCGGGACTAGCGGGGGGGCCACTGGCAATGAGCAGTTCTTC.

This clone was observed a few times. This chain uses TRBV24-1 with TRBJ2-5; 10 bases map to TRBD2. The CDR3 is 17 amino acids. V dropped 5 bases and J dropped 2; count of bases not matched to a gene: 10. Germline V lookup: CDR1 KGHDR, CDR2 SFDVKD. CDR3: CATSAASGREGQETQYF. The CDR3 nucleotides read TGTGCCACCAGTGCGGCTAGCGGGAGAGAGGGACAAGAGACCCAGTACTTC.

This clone has a single count. The rearrangement links TRBV2 to TRBJ2-5, with TRBD2 as a possible D gene (5 bases). V was trimmed by 5 bases and J by 5 bases, leaving 9 bases between them. Germline V gene sequence: CDR1 SNHLY, CDR2 FYNNEI. There are 12 residues in the CDR3. For the CDR3, the DNA is TGTGCCAGCAGTCAAACGGGGGAGACCCAGTACTTC. It yields the protein CASSQTGETQYF.

The CDR3 nucleotides are TGTGCCAGCTCACCACCGTCAGGGGATGACACCGGGGAGCTGTTTTTT. Protein: CASSPPSGDDTGELFF. This chain connects TRBV18 to TRBJ2-2; the D gene is possibly TRBD1 (6 bases). V lost 0 bases to trimming and J lost 3 bases, with 11 bases between them. The CDR3 consists of 16 residues. Germline V gene lookup returns CDR1 KGHSH and CDR2 LQKENI.

The V gene is TRBV30, the J gene TRBJ2-3, with 7 bases fitting TRBD1. V dropped 1 base and J dropped 4; count of bases not matched to a gene: 2. The CDR3 contains 13 residues. Germline V CDR1 and CDR2: GTSNPN, SVGIG (reference sequence). The CDR3 DNA is TGTGCCTGGAGTGCAGGGACAGCAGATACGCAGTATTTT. It codes for CAWSAGTADTQYF.

This clone was seen once. The genes are TRBV5-1 and TRBJ1-3, with TRBD1 as a possible D gene (6 bases). With 3 bases removed from V and 0 bases from J, the gap between germline ends came to 16 bases. Per the germline V gene, CDR1 is SGHRS and CDR2 is YFSETQ. CDR3 size: 17 residues. The CDR3: CASSSLTGGSSGNTIYF. The CDR3 DNA is TGCGCCAGCAGCTCCCTGACAGGTGGGAGCTCTGGAAACACCATATATTTT.

Here the CDR3 DNA reads TGTGCCAGCAGCCAAGTCAGGGGGTATGGAAACACCATATATTTT. This sequence encodes CASSQVRGYGNTIYF. J is TRBJ1-3 and V is TRBV14; 7 nucleotides match TRBD1. CDR1 and CDR2 (germline): SGHDN, FVKESK. This CDR3 contains 15 residues. The ends lost 1 base at V and 3 bases at J; junction bases unmatched: 3. The variable domain in full, completed from reference TRBV14 and TRBJ1-3, reads EAGVTQFPSHSVIEKGQTVTLRCDPISGHDNLYWYRRVMGKEIKFLLHFVKESKQDESGMPNNRFLAERTGGTYSTLKVQPAELEDSGVYFCASSQVRGYGNTIYFGEGSWLTVV.

The chain couples TRBV4-1 to TRBJ2-7, with 11 bases fitting TRBD2. This CDR3 is built from 17 residues. V gave up 1 base and J gave up 5 bases; unmatched junction bases: 10. CDR1 MGHRA and CDR2 YSYEKL come from the germline V gene. Here the CDR3 reads CASSQGSASGRRNEQYF. The CDR3 DNA is TGCGCCAGCAGCCAAGGGTCGGCTAGCGGGAGGAGGAACGAGCAGTACTTC.

This clone was seen a single time. This rearrangement joins TRBV11-2 to TRBJ1-1; D is unresolved. Trimming removed 4 bases at V and 10 bases at J, with 16 bases between. Germline V gives CDR1 SGHAT, CDR2 FQNNGV. CDR3 length equals 13 residues. CDR3: CASSSGKWQRAFF. In nucleotides, the CDR3 is TGTGCCAGCAGCTCCGGGAAATGGCAGCGAGCTTTCTTT.

The chain joins TRBV29-1 to TRBJ2-7, with 7 positions matching TRBD1. J lost 2 bases, V lost 7 bases, and 5 bases had no gene match. The CDR3 totals 12 residues. Germline-derived CDR1 and CDR2 are SQVTM and ANQGSEA. For the CDR3, the DNA is TGCAGCGCCCGACAGGGTCCCTACGAGCAGTACTTC. Translating gives CSARQGPYEQYF.

There are a few counts of this clone. This chain links TRBV18 with TRBJ1-1; the match to TRBD1 covers 9 bases. The V and J ends lost 2 bases and 2 bases, in that order; junction bases with no gene match: 6. The CDR3 sequence is 16 residues long. Per germline, CDR1 KGHSH and CDR2 LQKENI. The CDR3 nucleotides are TGTGCCAGCTCACCAGGGACAGGGAAAACCAACACTGAAGCTTTCTTT. This gives the protein CASSPGTGKTNTEAFF.

The CDR3 sequence is CASSMGTANQPQHF. CDR3 nucleotide sequence: TGTGCCAGCAGTATGGGGACAGCGAATCAGCCCCAGCATTTT. The chain carries TRBV2 and TRBJ1-5, with 7 bases identical to TRBD1. In germline, CDR1 is SNHLY, CDR2 FYNNEI. The ends lost 5 bases at V and 4 bases at J; junction bases unmatched: 5. The CDR3 is 14 residues long.

The J gene is TRBJ2-7, the V gene TRBV19, with D hard to call. Germline V gives CDR1 LNHDA, CDR2 SQIVND (reference sequence). Trimming pared 2 bases from V and 3 bases from J, leaving 8 bases between. The CDR3 extends over 13 amino acids. In nucleotides, the CDR3 is TGTGCCAGTAGTATATCTCTCCGCTACGAGCAGTACTTC. This codes for CASSISLRYEQYF.

This chain uses TRBV10-2 with TRBJ2-2, with TRBD1 matching over 10 bases. Per germline, CDR1 WSHSY and CDR2 SAAADI. With V trimmed by 2 bases and J by 5 bases, 8 bases remained unmatched. The CDR3 is made up of 17 amino acids. CDR3 protein: CASSEKTGGTRTGELFF. The DNA of the CDR3 is TGCGCCAGCAGTGAGAAGACAGGGGGCACCCGTACCGGGGAGCTGTTTTTT.

The chain recombines TRBV20-1 with TRBJ1-1, with 7 bases that match TRBD1. The V segment lost 3 bases and the J segment 4 bases; nucleotides outside the gene matches: 8. This CDR3 is built from 14 residues. Germline-derived CDR1 and CDR2 are DFQATT and SNEGSKA (reference sequence). CDR3 in amino acids: CSASKGGAGTEAFF. As DNA, the CDR3 is TGCAGTGCTAGTAAAGGGGGCGCGGGCACTGAAGCTTTCTTT.

The sample holds one count of this clone. The gene calls are TRBV29-1 and TRBJ2-6; D ambiguous. V dropped 0 bases and J dropped 0 bases, with 6 bases sitting between them. Germline V gives CDR1 SQVTM, CDR2 ANQGSEA. The CDR3 totals 15 residues. CDR3 in DNA: TGCAGCGTTGAAGATAACAACTCTGGGGCCAACGTCCTGACTTTC. Translating gives CSVEDNNSGANVLTF.